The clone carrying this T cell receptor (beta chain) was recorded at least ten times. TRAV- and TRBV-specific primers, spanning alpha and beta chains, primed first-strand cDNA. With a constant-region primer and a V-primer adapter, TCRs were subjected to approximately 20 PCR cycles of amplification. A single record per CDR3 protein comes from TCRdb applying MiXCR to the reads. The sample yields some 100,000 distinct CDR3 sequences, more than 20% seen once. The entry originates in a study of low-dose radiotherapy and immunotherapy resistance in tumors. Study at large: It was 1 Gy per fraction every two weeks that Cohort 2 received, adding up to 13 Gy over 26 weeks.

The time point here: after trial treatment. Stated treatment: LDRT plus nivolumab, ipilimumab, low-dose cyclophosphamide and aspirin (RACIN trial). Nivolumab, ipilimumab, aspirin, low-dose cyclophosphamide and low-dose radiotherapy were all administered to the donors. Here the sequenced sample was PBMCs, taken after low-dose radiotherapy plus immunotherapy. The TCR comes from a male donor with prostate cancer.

This CDR3 reads CASSQTVSGNTIYF. CDR3 DNA: TGTGCCAGCAGCCAGACAGTTTCTGGAAACACCATATATTTT. V is TRBV12-3 or TRBV12-4 and J is TRBJ1-3; a weak D match, TRBD1 (5 bases). V was cut by 6 bases and J by 1 base, with 10 bases left in between. The CDR3 runs 14 residues.